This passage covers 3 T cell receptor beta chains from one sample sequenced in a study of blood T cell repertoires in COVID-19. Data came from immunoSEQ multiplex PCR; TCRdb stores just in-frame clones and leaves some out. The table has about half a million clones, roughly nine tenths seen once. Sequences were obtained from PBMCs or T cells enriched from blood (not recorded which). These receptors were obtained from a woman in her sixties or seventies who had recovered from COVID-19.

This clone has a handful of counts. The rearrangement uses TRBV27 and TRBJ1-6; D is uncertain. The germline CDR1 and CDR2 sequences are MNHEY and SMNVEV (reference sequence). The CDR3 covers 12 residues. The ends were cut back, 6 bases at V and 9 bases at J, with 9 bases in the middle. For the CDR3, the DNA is TGTGCCAGCAGCCGTGGAGGTTCACCCCTCCACTTT. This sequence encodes CASSRGGSPLHF.

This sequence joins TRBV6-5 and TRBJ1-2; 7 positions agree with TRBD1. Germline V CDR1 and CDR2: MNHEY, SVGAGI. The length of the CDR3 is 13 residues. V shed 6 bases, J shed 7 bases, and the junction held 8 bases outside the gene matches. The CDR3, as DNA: TGTGCCAGCAGCCAAGGGGGCTTGGGTGGCTACACCTTC. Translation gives CASSQGGLGGYTF.

The CDR3 reads CASSPLAGGNEQFF. The DNA of the CDR3 is TGTGCCAGCAGCCCCCTGGCGGGGGGCAATGAGCAGTTCTTC. V is TRBV7-2 and J is TRBJ2-1, with 8 bases identical to TRBD2. The CDR3 runs to 14 residues. Germline V gene sequence: CDR1 SGHTA, CDR2 FQGNSA. V trimming: 5 bases; J trimming: 6 bases; junction bases outside the gene matches: 6.